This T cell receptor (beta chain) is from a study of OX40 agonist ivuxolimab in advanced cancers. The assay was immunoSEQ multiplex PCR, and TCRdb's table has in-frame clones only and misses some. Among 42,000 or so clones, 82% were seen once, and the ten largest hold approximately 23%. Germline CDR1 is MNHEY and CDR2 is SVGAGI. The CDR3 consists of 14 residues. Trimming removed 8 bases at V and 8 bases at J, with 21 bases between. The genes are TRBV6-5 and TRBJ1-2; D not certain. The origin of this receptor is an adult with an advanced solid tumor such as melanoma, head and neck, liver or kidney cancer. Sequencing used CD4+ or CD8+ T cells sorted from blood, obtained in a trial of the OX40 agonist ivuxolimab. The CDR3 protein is CASRSREGIKGYTF. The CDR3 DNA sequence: TGTGCCAGCCGCAGCCGCGAGGGAATTAAGGGCTACACCTTC.